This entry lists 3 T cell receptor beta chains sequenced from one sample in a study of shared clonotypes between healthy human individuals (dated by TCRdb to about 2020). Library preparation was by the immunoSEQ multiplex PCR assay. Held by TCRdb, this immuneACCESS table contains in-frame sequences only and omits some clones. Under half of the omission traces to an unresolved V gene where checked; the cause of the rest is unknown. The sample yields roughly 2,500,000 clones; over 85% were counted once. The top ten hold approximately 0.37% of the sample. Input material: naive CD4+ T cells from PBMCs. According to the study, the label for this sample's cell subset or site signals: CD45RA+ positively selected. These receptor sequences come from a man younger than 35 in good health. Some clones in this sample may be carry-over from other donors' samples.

The CDR3 coding sequence is TGTGCCAGCAGTGAAGGTCCGACTGGGTATGGCTACACCTTC. Translated, it gives CASSEGPTGYGYTF. The genes are TRBV6-1 and TRBJ1-2; D ambiguous. Trimming removed 1 base from V and 5 bases from J, with 11 bases in between. The CDR3 spans 14 residues. CDR1 and CDR2 from the germline V gene are MNHNS and SASEGT.

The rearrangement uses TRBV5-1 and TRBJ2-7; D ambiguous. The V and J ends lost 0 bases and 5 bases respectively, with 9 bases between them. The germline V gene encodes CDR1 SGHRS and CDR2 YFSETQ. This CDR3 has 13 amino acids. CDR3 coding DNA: TGCGCCAGCAGCTTGGGTCAGTCGGACGAGCAGTACTTC. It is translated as CASSLGQSDEQYF.

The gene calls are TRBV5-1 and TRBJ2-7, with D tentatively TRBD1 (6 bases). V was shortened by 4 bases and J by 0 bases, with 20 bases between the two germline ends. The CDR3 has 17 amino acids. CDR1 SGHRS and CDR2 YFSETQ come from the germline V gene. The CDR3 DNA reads TGCGCCAGCAGCCCTCTGGGGGCGGAGCCACTCTCCTACGAGCAGTACTTC. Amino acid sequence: CASSPLGAEPLSYEQYF.